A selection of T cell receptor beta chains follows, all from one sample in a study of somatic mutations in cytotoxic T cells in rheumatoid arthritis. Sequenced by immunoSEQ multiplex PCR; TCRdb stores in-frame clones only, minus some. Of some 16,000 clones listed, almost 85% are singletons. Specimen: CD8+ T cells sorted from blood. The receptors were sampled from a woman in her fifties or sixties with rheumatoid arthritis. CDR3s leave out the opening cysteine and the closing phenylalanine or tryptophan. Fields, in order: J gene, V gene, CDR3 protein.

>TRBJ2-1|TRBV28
ATNGVSYNEQF
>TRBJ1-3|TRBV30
AWSDLRNTIY
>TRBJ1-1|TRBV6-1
ASSVWTGYEPEAF
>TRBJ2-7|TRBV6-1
ASSEVSGPYEQY
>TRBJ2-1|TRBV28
ASSSYHRDSALSSYNEQF
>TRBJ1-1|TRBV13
ASSQRQGRWAF
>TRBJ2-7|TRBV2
ASSDGTSGRILYEQY
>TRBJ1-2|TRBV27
ASSLRQGTNYGYT
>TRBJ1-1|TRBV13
ASSLPGDRGLRTEAF
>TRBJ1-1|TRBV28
ASSFRDMGHTEAF
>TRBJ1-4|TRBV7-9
ASSLAPTATNEKLF
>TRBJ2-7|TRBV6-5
ASSYKGVRSGYEQY
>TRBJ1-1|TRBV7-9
ASSSRGAEAF
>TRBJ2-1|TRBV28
ASSDGREAAHYNEQF
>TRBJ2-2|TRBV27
ASSLGTGELF
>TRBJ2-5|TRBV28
ASSLDRGLQETQY
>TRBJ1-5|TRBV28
ASSREGVGNQPQH
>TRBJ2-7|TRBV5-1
ASSLASGLEQY
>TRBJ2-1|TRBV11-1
ASQAGGLYEQF
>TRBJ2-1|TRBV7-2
ASSTGTHSSYNEQF
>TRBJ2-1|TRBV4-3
ASSQGIGRGNEQF
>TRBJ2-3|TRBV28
ASTAPGTLNTDTQY
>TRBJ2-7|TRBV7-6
ASSVAEGRSYEQY
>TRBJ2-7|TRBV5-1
ASSSWGAGSYEQY
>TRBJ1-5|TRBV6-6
ASSPTALNQPQH
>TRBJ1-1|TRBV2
ASSELGTEAF
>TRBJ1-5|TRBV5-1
ASSLGDGGGHQPQH